This passage covers 32 T cell receptor beta chains from one sample sequenced in a study of cytomegalovirus exposure and HLA in healthy donors. The PCR made use of 60 Vbeta and 13 Jbeta primers. The repertoire was sequenced with immunoSEQ multiplex PCR; TCRdb's copy has only in-frame clones and lacks some. In the table there are fewer than 140,000 clones, approximately 85% of which are singletons. The source material was PBMCs. The receptors here all came from a man in his fifties in good health and CMV-seronegative.

This chain joins TRBV28 and TRBJ2-1; D perhaps matches TRBD1 (7 bases). In germline, CDR1 is MDHEN, CDR2 SYDVKM. V was shortened by 0 bases and J by 7 bases, with 13 bases between the two germline ends. This CDR3 is 15 amino acids long. The DNA for the CDR3 is TGTGCCAGCAGTTTATGGGAGGGGGCAAAAAATGAGCAGTTCTTC. It yields the protein CASSLWEGAKNEQFF.

This sequence joins TRBV2 and TRBJ1-5; D uncertain. CDR1 and CDR2 (germline): SNHLY, FYNNEI. V gave up 1 base and J gave up 6 bases, with 4 bases separating them. This CDR3 spans 12 amino acids. Here the CDR3 DNA reads TGTGCCAGCAGTGAAGGCGGTCAGCCCCAGCATTTT. Amino acids: CASSEGGQPQHF.

As regards this clone: At the DNA level, this CDR3 is encoded by other sequences in the same sample as well. The rearrangement joins TRBV6-1 to TRBJ1-1; D not certain. The V end was cut by 6 bases, the J end by 0 bases, with 8 bases between. The CDR3 has 13 residues. From germline, CDR1 is MNHNS and CDR2 SASEGT. The CDR3 protein is CASRPTVNTEAFF. The DNA for the CDR3 is TGTGCCAGCAGACCTACGGTGAACACTGAAGCTTTCTTT.

This chain uses TRBV9 with TRBJ2-5, with 8 bases lining up with TRBD2. Unmatched junction bases numbered 10, after V lost 0 bases and J lost 6 bases. Germline lookup yields CDR1 SGDLS and CDR2 YYNGEE. The CDR3 extends over 16 amino acids. The CDR3 loop reads CASSVESAGGRKTQYF. CDR3 DNA: TGTGCCAGCAGCGTAGAGTCCGCGGGGGGCCGGAAGACCCAGTACTTC.

The rearrangement joins TRBV30 to TRBJ1-4; tentatively, D is TRBD1 (5 bases). V was pared by 2 bases and J by 1 base, with 14 bases between. The germline gives CDR1 GTSNPN, CDR2 SVGIG (reference sequence). This CDR3 has 16 residues. The CDR3 loop reads CAWSLGGARTNEKLFF. The CDR3, as DNA: TGTGCCTGGAGTTTAGGCGGGGCAAGAACTAATGAAAAACTGTTTTTT.

The chain uses TRBV30 and TRBJ1-4; D unclear. Trimming left V 3 bases short and J 15 bases short, with 20 bases between. CDR1 is GTSNPN, CDR2 SVGIG, per germline (reference sequence). The CDR3 sequence is 13 residues long. This chain's CDR3 is CAWSPSRVYGLFF. The CDR3 region has the DNA TGTGCCTGGAGCCCATCGCGGGTTTATGGGTTGTTTTTT.

The CDR3 DNA reads as TGCGCCAGCAGCCACGAAACCGGGACTAGCTCCTACAATGAGCAGTTCTTC. It is translated as CASSHETGTSSYNEQFF. J is TRBJ2-1 and V is TRBV4-1; 8 nucleotides match TRBD2. The CDR3 length is 17 residues. Unmatched junction bases numbered 7, after V lost 3 bases and J lost 0 bases. CDR1 is MGHRA, CDR2 YSYEKL, per germline.

Only a few counts were recorded for this clone. The V and J genes are TRBV5-5 and TRBJ1-3; 10 bases match TRBD1. Unmatched junction bases numbered 9, after V lost 6 bases and J lost 0 bases. This CDR3 contains 17 residues. Germline V gene lookup returns CDR1 SGHKS and CDR2 YYEKEE (reference sequence). The CDR3 DNA follows: TGTGCCAGCACCGGGGGACAGGGGATAAGCTCTGGAAACACCATATATTTT. Its protein product is CASTGGQGISSGNTIYF.

V and J are TRBV5-1 and TRBJ2-1; 7 positions match TRBD2. Trimming cost V 3 bases and J 6 bases; bases outside gene matches: 6. The CDR3 is made up of 14 amino acids. The germline V gene encodes CDR1 SGHRS and CDR2 YFSETQ. This CDR3 is CASSSGGGSNEQFF. CDR3 sequence (DNA): TGCGCCAGCAGCTCGGGGGGAGGGAGCAATGAGCAGTTCTTC.

The V call is TRBV28, the J call TRBJ1-5; no clear D gene. With 7 bases removed from V and 0 bases from J, the gap between germline ends came to 10 bases. Germline V gene sequence: CDR1 MDHEN, CDR2 SYDVKM. The CDR3 contains 14 residues. For the CDR3, the DNA is TGTGCCAGCATGCCAGTGAATAGCAATCAGCCCCAGCATTTT. This sequence encodes CASMPVNSNQPQHF. The full variable domain, with the rest looked up from reference TRBV28 and TRBJ1-5, is DVKVTQSSRYLVKRTGEKVFLECVQDMDHENMFWYRQDPGLGLRLIYFSYDVKMKEKGDIPEGYSVSREKKERFSLILESASTNQTSMYLCASMPVNSNQPQHFGDGTRLSIL.

The chain links TRBV12-5 to TRBJ1-2, with 7 bases matching TRBD1. The CDR3 totals 12 residues. Germline V gene sequence: CDR1 LGHNT, CDR2 FRNRAP. Trimming at V came to 6 bases and at J to 8 bases, leaving 6 bases not matched to a gene. CDR3 bases: TGTGCTAGTGGACTACAGGACAGGGGCTACACCTTC. Its protein product is CASGLQDRGYTF.

The chain is built from TRBV6-6 and TRBJ2-5, with D perhaps TRBD1 (6 bases). The germline CDR1 and CDR2 sequences are MNHNY and SVGAGI (reference sequence). The CDR3 extends over 13 amino acids. The V end was cut by 2 bases, the J end by 5 bases, with 9 bases between. The CDR3, as DNA: TGTGCCAGCAGTTACCCAGGGGAGGAGACCCAGTACTTC. Translation: CASSYPGEETQYF.

The chain carries TRBV7-6 and TRBJ2-5, with TRBD2 as a possible D gene (7 bases). Deletions cut 3 bases from V and 4 bases from J, with 9 bases between. This CDR3 is 13 amino acids long. Looked up from germline, CDR1 is SGHVS and CDR2 is FNYEAQ. This CDR3 reads CASSLRGRETQYF. CDR3 in DNA: TGTGCCAGCAGCTTGCGGGGGCGAGAGACCCAGTACTTC.

The gene calls are TRBV5-1 and TRBJ2-3, with D unresolved. Looked up from germline, CDR1 is SGHRS and CDR2 is YFSETQ. V lost 1 base and J 2 bases, leaving 5 bases between the germline ends. CDR3 length equals 13 residues. This chain's CDR3 is CASSLQITDTQYF. The CDR3 coding sequence is TGCGCCAGCAGCTTGCAGATCACAGATACGCAGTATTTT.

The chain uses TRBV5-5 and TRBJ1-1; 8 bases line up with TRBD1. Germline CDR1 SGHKS, CDR2 YYEKEE (reference sequence). With V trimmed by 3 bases and J by 3 bases, 4 bases remained unmatched. The CDR3 is 14 residues long. The CDR3 coding sequence is TGTGCCAGCAGCTCCAGGGGGCTGGACACTGAAGCTTTCTTT. Translated, it gives CASSSRGLDTEAFF.

The chain uses TRBV29-1 and TRBJ1-2; 12 nucleotides match TRBD1. Germline-derived CDR1 and CDR2 are SQVTM and ANQGSEA. V lost 2 bases, J lost 0 bases, and 10 bases stayed unmatched. CDR3 length: 18 amino acids. CDR3 DNA: TGCAGCGTTGAAATGTCCCCGGGACAGGGGGCCTCTAACTATGGCTACACCTTC. It is translated as CSVEMSPGQGASNYGYTF.

A few counts support this clone. V gene TRBV30 combines with J gene TRBJ1-1, with no clear D. Germline V gene data show CDR1 as GTSNPN and CDR2 as SVGIG (reference sequence). Trimming shortened V by 2 bases and J by 1 base, and 11 bases separated the two germline ends. The CDR3 is 14 amino acids. CDR3 loop: CAWSKGLWNTEAFF. CDR3 DNA sequence: TGTGCCTGGAGTAAAGGACTCTGGAACACTGAAGCTTTCTTT. Using reference TRBV30 and TRBJ1-1 for the parts outside the CDR3, the full variable domain is SQTIHQWPATLVQPVGSPLSLECTVEGTSNPNLYWYRQAAGRGLQLLFYSVGIGQISSEVPQNLSASRPQDRQFILSSKKLLLSDSGFYLCAWSKGLWNTEAFFGQGTRLTVV.

The chain uses TRBV2 and TRBJ1-4, with TRBD1 matching over 7 bases. The germline V gene encodes CDR1 SNHLY and CDR2 FYNNEI. V dropped 4 bases and J dropped 5; count of bases not matched to a gene: 4. CDR3 length: 14 residues. The CDR3 DNA reads as TGTGCCAGCAGTGGTACAGGGGCCAATGAAAAACTGTTTTTT. Residues: CASSGTGANEKLFF.

This sequence joins TRBV6-5 and TRBJ1-1; 8 bases match TRBD1. The CDR3 loop spans 14 amino acids. With V trimmed by 7 bases and J by 6 bases, 10 bases remained unmatched. Germline V gene sequence: CDR1 MNHEY, CDR2 SVGAGI. CDR3 loop: CASNTGQVLAEAFF. The CDR3 region has the DNA TGTGCCAGCAATACGGGACAGGTTCTTGCTGAAGCTTTCTTT.

The rearrangement links TRBV25-1 to TRBJ1-2, with TRBD1 identical over 9 bases. V lost 4 bases to trimming and J lost 8 bases; unmatched junction nucleotides: 5. This CDR3 is 13 amino acids long. Germline V lookup: CDR1 MGHDK, CDR2 SYGVNS. Here the CDR3 DNA reads TGTGCCAGCAGTGGGGACAGGGAACGGGGCTACACCTTC. Translated, it gives CASSGDRERGYTF.

The rearrangement uses TRBV7-9 and TRBJ1-2; TRBD1 agrees at 7 bases. The V gene's germline CDR1 is SEHNR and CDR2 FQNEAQ (reference sequence). The CDR3 consists of 15 residues. V gave up 5 bases and J gave up 4 bases; unmatched junction bases: 10. The DNA for the CDR3 is TGTGCCAGCAGCCCGCCGGGACAGCTAATCTATGGCTACACCTTC. Amino acids: CASSPPGQLIYGYTF.

The chain joins TRBV7-9 to TRBJ1-4; D unresolved. The germline V and J ends were trimmed by 5 bases and 8 bases, with 15 bases remaining between them. Germline V gene sequence: CDR1 SEHNR, CDR2 FQNEAQ (reference sequence). The CDR3 contains 14 residues. The CDR3 DNA sequence: TGTGCCAGCAGCGTCTCCGGGAGCGGGGAAAAACTGTTTTTT. Translated: CASSVSGSGEKLFF.

The V call is TRBV18, the J call TRBJ2-7; perhaps TRBD2 as D (5 bases). The CDR3 totals 12 residues. Germline V CDR1 and CDR2: KGHSH, LQKENI. V dropped 6 bases and J dropped 6 bases, with 12 bases sitting between them. The CDR3 reads CASSVDLSEQYV. CDR3 in DNA: TGTGCCAGCTCCGTGGACTTGTCCGAGCAGTACGTC.

In this sample, this clone turned up a few times. The V gene is TRBV7-3, the J gene TRBJ1-2, with 9 bases aligning to TRBD1. Germline V CDR1 and CDR2: SGHTA, FQGTGA. V was pared by 0 bases and J by 4 bases, with 6 bases of the junction left unmatched. The CDR3 totals 16 residues. The CDR3 sequence is CASSLTRDREVYGYTF. CDR3 nucleotides: TGTGCCAGCAGCTTAACTCGGGACAGGGAGGTCTATGGCTACACCTTC.

The chain links TRBV7-7 to TRBJ2-5, with TRBD1 as a possible D gene (5 bases). The CDR3 totals 15 residues. Trimming took 1 base from V and 7 from J, leaving 16 bases between them. Germline V CDR1 and CDR2: SSHAT, FNYEAQ (reference sequence). CDR3 coding DNA: TGTGCCAGCAGCTTAGGACTCGACAGTCAGGGGACCCAGTACTTC. It yields the protein CASSLGLDSQGTQYF. Supplemented by reference TRBV7-7 and TRBJ2-5, the full variable domain reads GAGVSQSPRYKVTKRGQDVTLRCDPISSHATLYWYQQALGQGPEFLTYFNYEAQPDKSGLPSDRFSAERPEGSISTLTIQRTEQRDSAMYRCASSLGLDSQGTQYFGPGTRLLVL.

This clone was counted only a few times. This rearrangement joins TRBV11-1 to TRBJ2-5; 11 nucleotides match TRBD2. Trimming took 6 bases from V and 5 from J; bases not matched to a gene: 8. Germline-derived CDR1 and CDR2 are SGHAT and FQDESV (reference sequence). This CDR3 contains 15 residues. CDR3 sequence (DNA): TGTGCCAGCAGGAGGAGTAGCGGGGGGGCTGAGACCCAGTACTTC. Translation: CASRRSSGGAETQYF.

This rearrangement joins TRBV4-2 to TRBJ1-2, with a weak D call TRBD1 (5 bases). CDR1 is LGHNA and CDR2 is YNFKEQ in the germline V gene. The V end was cut by 0 bases, the J end by 3 bases, with 11 bases between. The CDR3 runs to 15 residues. The CDR3 region has the DNA TGTGCCAGCAGCCAAGACGTAGGGGCTCACTATGGCTACACCTTC. Residues: CASSQDVGAHYGYTF.

The gene calls are TRBV30 and TRBJ2-3; the match to TRBD2 covers 13 bases. CDR3 size: 14 residues. V lost 4 bases, J lost 6 bases, and 4 bases stayed unmatched. Germline V gene lookup returns CDR1 GTSNPN and CDR2 SVGIG (reference sequence). CDR3 bases: TGTGCCTGGACTTTACTAGCGGGGGGGGATACGCAGTATTTT. Residues: CAWTLLAGGDTQYF.

The V and J genes are TRBV7-2 and TRBJ2-1; D is possibly TRBD2 (6 bases). The CDR3 length is 15 residues. V was pared by 5 bases and J by 2 bases, with 13 bases between. Germline CDR1 is SGHTA and CDR2 is FQGNSA. CDR3 sequence (DNA): TGTGCCAGCAGCCCGCGGGACCCCCCCTACAATGAGCAGTTCTTC. Amino acids: CASSPRDPPYNEQFF.

This chain links TRBV30 with TRBJ1-2; TRBD1 matches at 11 bases. CDR3 length: 11 residues. V was pared by 5 bases and J by 12 bases, with 5 bases of the junction left unmatched. The germline V gene encodes CDR1 GTSNPN and CDR2 SVGIG (reference sequence). Here the CDR3 DNA reads TGTGCCTGGTCCGGGACAGGGGGAGACACCTTC. This sequence encodes CAWSGTGGDTF. Full variable domain (missing parts from reference TRBV30 and TRBJ1-2): SQTIHQWPATLVQPVGSPLSLECTVEGTSNPNLYWYRQAAGRGLQLLFYSVGIGQISSEVPQNLSASRPQDRQFILSSKKLLLSDSGFYLCAWSGTGGDTFGSGTRLTVV.

The chain joins TRBV4-2 to TRBJ1-6; tentative D call: TRBD1 (6 bases). Germline assignment: CDR1 LGHNA and CDR2 YNFKEQ. Trimming cost V 6 bases and J 10 bases, with 10 bases left between them. This CDR3 is built from 12 residues. The CDR3 DNA reads TGTGCCAGCAGTCCAGGGGACTCACCCCTCCACTTT. Its protein is CASSPGDSPLHF.

This clone was detected once. The rearrangement joins TRBV28 to TRBJ1-1; D not certain. V shed 8 bases and J shed 0 bases, with 13 bases lying between them. There are 14 residues in the CDR3. CDR1 and CDR2 (germline): MDHEN, SYDVKM. Here the CDR3 DNA reads TGTGCCAGCGATCCTAGGCCCATGAACACTGAAGCTTTCTTT. Its protein product is CASDPRPMNTEAFF.